The clone carrying this T cell receptor (beta chain) came up a few times. An equimolar mix of two oligonucleotides served as the beta constant-region primer for TRBC1 and TRBC2. TCRdb analysed the UMI-ligation and nested PCR reads with MiXCR anew, one entry per CDR3 protein. The sample has about 80,000 distinct CDR3 sequences, around 12% seen once. V shed 0 bases and J shed 4 bases, with 18 bases lying between them. The CDR3 runs 17 residues. CDR1 and CDR2 (germline): MNHEY, SVGAGI. This sample is part of a study of naive and memory T cell subsets. V and J are TRBV6-5 and TRBJ1-2; D remains unclear. This sequence originates from a human donor in good health. Input material: central memory CD4+ T cells from blood. The CDR3 DNA sequence: TGTGCCAGCAGTTACTCCCGAGGGCGAAGAACGGGCTATGGCTACACCTTC. This codes for CASSYSRGRRTGYGYTF.